The 22 T cell receptor beta chains in this list originate from one sample, sequenced in a study of T cell changes during pregnancy in multiple sclerosis. Profiling relied on immunoSEQ multiplex PCR, and the TCRdb table lists in-frame clones only, not all of them. The table shows around 57,000 clones, with 75% to 90% occurring only once. Sequenced material: peripheral blood, taken in the first trimester of pregnancy. These receptors all stem from a female donor in good health, enrolled as a control in a pregnancy study.

The rearrangement joins TRBV7-9 to TRBJ1-2, with 7 bases aligning to TRBD1. After removal of 3 bases from V and 3 bases from J, the junction contained 7 bases not matched to a gene. CDR1 is SEHNR and CDR2 is FQNEAQ in the germline V gene (reference sequence). The CDR3 extends over 15 amino acids. The CDR3 is CASSFTGVTDYGYTF. The CDR3 DNA reads TGTGCCAGCAGCTTTACAGGGGTGACCGACTATGGCTACACCTTC.

The chain links TRBV7-8 to TRBJ2-1, with 7 positions matching TRBD2. The CDR3 runs to 16 residues. Looked up from germline, CDR1 is SGHVS and CDR2 is FQNEAQ. The J segment lost 3 bases and the V segment lost 2 bases, leaving 7 bases of the junction unmatched. CDR3 amino acids: CASSLRRLADYNEQFF. The CDR3 DNA reads as TGTGCCAGCAGCTTAAGGAGGCTAGCGGACTACAATGAGCAGTTCTTC.

The V and J genes are TRBV6-5 and TRBJ1-6, with a weak D call TRBD1 (5 bases). CDR3 length: 14 amino acids. Per germline, CDR1 MNHEY and CDR2 SVGAGI. Deletions cut 2 bases from V and 7 bases from J, with 9 bases between. CDR3 loop: CASSYRGVNSPLHF. The CDR3 coding sequence is TGTGCCAGCAGTTACAGGGGCGTAAATTCACCCCTCCACTTT.

This chain uses TRBV5-5 with TRBJ2-2; D gene unclear. The CDR3 consists of 14 residues. V lost 4 bases, J lost 4 bases, and 11 bases lay in between. Germline V gives CDR1 SGHKS, CDR2 YYEKEE (reference sequence). CDR3 sequence (DNA): TGTGCCAGCAGCGCTATGTTCGGCACCGGGGAGCTGTTTTTT. Amino acid sequence: CASSAMFGTGELFF.

The chain uses TRBV2 and TRBJ1-1; the match to TRBD1 covers 7 bases. In germline, CDR1 is SNHLY, CDR2 FYNNEI. The CDR3 has 13 residues. After removal of 7 bases from V and 1 base from J, the junction contained 3 bases not matched to a gene. In nucleotides, the CDR3 is TGTGCCAGCACTCAGGGGGAGAACACTGAAGCTTTCTTT. It translates to CASTQGENTEAFF.

This chain uses TRBV9 with TRBJ2-1; 11 bases match TRBD2. V lost 0 bases to trimming and J lost 1 base; unmatched junction nucleotides: 6. CDR1 and CDR2 from the germline V gene are SGDLS and YYNGEE. The CDR3 sequence is 18 residues long. CDR3 region: CASSVGLAGGPSYNEQFF. The CDR3 coding sequence is TGTGCCAGCAGCGTAGGCCTAGCGGGGGGTCCGTCCTACAATGAGCAGTTCTTC.

The chain has TRBV7-3 and TRBJ2-2, with D possibly being TRBD2 (5 bases). Deletions cut 4 bases from V and 0 bases from J, with 15 bases between. The CDR3 is made up of 17 amino acids. Germline CDR1 is SGHTA and CDR2 is FQGTGA. Here the CDR3 reads CASSSPPGGSNTGELFF. In DNA, the CDR3 is TGTGCCAGCAGCTCACCCCCGGGCGGGTCGAACACCGGGGAGCTGTTTTTT.

The chain has TRBV4-3 and TRBJ1-4, with D maybe TRBD1 (6 bases). CDR3 length: 17 amino acids. The V gene's germline CDR1 is LGHNA and CDR2 YSLEER. V lost 0 bases to trimming and J lost 7 bases, with 18 bases between them. The chain's CDR3 is CASSQDPKRTVGEKLFF. The DNA for the CDR3 is TGCGCCAGCAGCCAAGATCCGAAGAGGACAGTGGGTGAAAAACTGTTTTTT.

This clone came up once. The chain is built from TRBV9 and TRBJ2-3; TRBD2 aligns across 11 bases. V shed 0 bases and J 2 bases; nucleotides not matched to a gene: 8. The CDR3 extends over 18 amino acids. Germline CDR1 SGDLS, CDR2 YYNGEE. CDR3 bases: TGTGCCAGCAGCGTAGCTGGGGCTAGCGGGGGGCACACAGATACGCAGTATTTT. Translated, it gives CASSVAGASGGHTDTQYF.

The CDR3 is CASGGQFNGYTF. In DNA, the CDR3 is TGTGCCAGCGGGGGACAGTTCAATGGCTACACCTTC. The chain recombines TRBV27 with TRBJ1-2, with TRBD1 matching over 7 bases. The V and J ends lost 8 bases and 6 bases, in that order; junction bases with no gene match: 6. Germline V gene sequence: CDR1 MNHEY, CDR2 SMNVEV (reference sequence). The CDR3 totals 12 residues.

The chain combines TRBV30 with TRBJ2-1; 8 nucleotides agree with TRBD1. The CDR3 is 15 amino acids. Germline-derived CDR1 and CDR2 are GTSNPN and SVGIG (reference sequence). Trimming took 3 bases from V and 4 from J; bases not matched to a gene: 8. CDR3 residues: CAWSPYRGDYNEQFF. In DNA form, the CDR3 reads TGTGCCTGGAGCCCGTACAGGGGGGATTACAATGAGCAGTTCTTC.

The chain combines TRBV5-1 with TRBJ2-1, with 9 bases lining up with TRBD1. Germline V CDR1 and CDR2: SGHRS, YFSETQ. Trimming removed 0 bases from V and 10 bases from J; junction bases left unmatched: 2. This CDR3 spans 13 amino acids. The CDR3 DNA reads as TGCGCCAGCAGCTTGGGGGACAGGGAGGAGCAGTTCTTC. As protein: CASSLGDREEQFF.

The sample holds one count of this clone. The chain employs TRBV7-3 and TRBJ1-1; 9 bases match TRBD1. The length of the CDR3 is 13 residues. Unmatched junction bases numbered 5, after V lost 5 bases and J lost 7 bases. The germline V gene has CDR1 SGHTA and CDR2 FQGTGA. The CDR3: CASSIPGQGEAFF. DNA for the CDR3: TGTGCCAGCAGCATTCCGGGACAGGGTGAAGCTTTCTTT.

To note about this clone: At one end, the junction sequence differs from germline, possibly due to a read error. The chain links TRBV7-2 to TRBJ1-1; the match to TRBD1 covers 11 bases. CDR1 is SGHTA and CDR2 is FQGNSA in the germline V gene. This CDR3 comprises 15 residues. CDR3 protein: CASSERTGGASAPRF. In DNA, the CDR3 is TGTGCCAGCAGCGAGCGGACAGGGGGCGCGTCCGCTCCTCGGTTT.

The gene calls are TRBV30 and TRBJ1-1; D remains ambiguous. Germline V lookup: CDR1 GTSNPN, CDR2 SVGIG (reference sequence). The germline V and J ends were trimmed by 2 bases and 4 bases, with 14 bases remaining between them. This CDR3 spans 14 amino acids. CDR3 in amino acids: CAWSTSRGFTEAFF. Here the CDR3 DNA reads TGTGCCTGGAGTACCTCTCGAGGGTTCACTGAAGCTTTCTTT.

The CDR3 nucleotides read TGTGCCAGCCGGAGCAGGGACAGGGGAACCGGGGAGCTGTTTTTT. Its protein product is CASRSRDRGTGELFF. The gene calls are TRBV7-2 and TRBJ2-2; 10 nucleotides line up with TRBD1. This CDR3 spans 15 amino acids. Looked up from germline, CDR1 is SGHTA and CDR2 is FQGNSA. The J segment lost 5 bases and the V segment lost 8 bases, leaving 8 bases of the junction unmatched. Full variable domain (rest looked up from reference TRBV7-2 and TRBJ2-2): GAGVSQSPSNKVTEKGKDVELRCDPISGHTALYWYRQSLGQGLEFLIYFQGNSAPDKSGLPSDRFSAERTGGSVSTLTIQRTQQEDSAVYLCASRSRDRGTGELFFGEGSRLTVL.

This chain uses TRBV9 with TRBJ1-5; 8 bases map to TRBD1. CDR3 size: 14 residues. Trimming took 3 bases from V and 5 from J; bases not matched to a gene: 4. Looked up from germline, CDR1 is SGDLS and CDR2 is YYNGEE. This CDR3 reads CASSATGGYQPQHF. In nucleotides, the CDR3 is TGTGCCAGCAGCGCCACAGGGGGTTATCAGCCCCAGCATTTT. Drawing the rest from reference TRBV9 and TRBJ1-5, the complete variable domain is DSGVTQTPKHLITATGQRVTLRCSPRSGDLSVYWYQQSLDQGLQFLIQYYNGEERAKGNILERFSAQQFPDLHSELNLSSLELGDSALYFCASSATGGYQPQHFGDGTRLSIL.

The chain carries TRBV7-9 and TRBJ2-2; D might be TRBD1 (6 bases). Germline V CDR1 and CDR2: SEHNR, FQNEAQ (reference sequence). V was trimmed by 4 bases and J by 5 bases, leaving 14 bases between them. The CDR3 spans 15 residues. CDR3 protein: CASSSDSVGTGELFF. The CDR3 bases are TGTGCCAGCAGCTCGGACAGCGTCGGGACCGGGGAGCTGTTTTTT.

The rearrangement links TRBV30 to TRBJ2-7; TRBD1 matches at 8 bases. CDR3 length equals 13 residues. The V and J ends lost 5 bases and 1 base, in that order; junction bases with no gene match: 4. Looked up from germline, CDR1 is GTSNPN and CDR2 is SVGIG (reference sequence). As DNA, the CDR3 is TGTGCCTGGGGCAGGGGGCGGTCCTACGAGCAGTACTTC. Translation gives CAWGRGRSYEQYF. Combining the CDR3 with reference TRBV30 and TRBJ2-7 gives the whole variable domain SQTIHQWPATLVQPVGSPLSLECTVEGTSNPNLYWYRQAAGRGLQLLFYSVGIGQISSEVPQNLSASRPQDRQFILSSKKLLLSDSGFYLCAWGRGRSYEQYFGPGTRLTVT.

The DNA for the CDR3 is TGTGCCAGCAGCCCACACCCCCAGGGGGGGAACACTGAAGCTTTCTTT. Protein: CASSPHPQGGNTEAFF. The chain recombines TRBV9 with TRBJ1-1; 7 nucleotides align to TRBD1. Germline V CDR1 and CDR2: SGDLS, YYNGEE. CDR3 length equals 16 residues. V trimming: 4 bases; J trimming: 1 base; junction bases outside the gene matches: 10.

The rearrangement links TRBV27 to TRBJ2-7, with a weak D call TRBD2 (6 bases). CDR1 is MNHEY and CDR2 is SMNVEV in the germline V gene (reference sequence). The CDR3 length is 15 residues. V lost 6 bases and J 3 bases, leaving 18 bases between the germline ends. For the CDR3, the DNA is TGTGCCAGCAGCCTAACTCCCGGGGGTCTCTACGAGCAGTACTTC. Residues: CASSLTPGGLYEQYF.

The chain recombines TRBV7-2 with TRBJ1-1; perhaps TRBD1 as D (5 bases). Per the germline V gene, CDR1 is SGHTA and CDR2 is FQGNSA. The CDR3 covers 13 residues. V gave up 5 bases and J gave up 4 bases, with 11 bases separating them. CDR3 protein: CASSTDRITEAFF. CDR3 DNA: TGTGCCAGCAGCACAGACAGAATCACTGAAGCTTTCTTT.